Listed below are T cell receptor beta chains from one sample, sequenced in a study of regulatory T cells in long-lasting Graves disease. From the multiplex PCR reads, TCRdb called clonotypes with MiXCR, one entry per CDR3 protein. This table has 550,000 to 650,000 distinct CDR3 sequences, about 16% appearing once. Another study also made use of these data, one on T cells in Graves' hyperthyroidism and ophthalmopathy.

The sample in question was peripheral blood mononuclear cells (PBMCs), obtained at new diagnosis, from a patient treated with antithyroid drugs. The origin of the receptors is a man younger than 30 with Graves disease. CDR3s include the opening cysteine and the closing phenylalanine or tryptophan. The D gene is left open where the match is weak. Clone sizes are given selectively: once, few, many, or a class where the clone is expanded.

j_call clone_size v_call d_call cdr3_nt cdr3_aa
TRBJ1-2 few TRBV14 NA TGTGCCAGCAGCCAAGACTGGGGAGCTAACTATGGCTACACCTTC CASSQDWGANYGYTF
TRBJ1-4 few TRBV18 TRBD1 TGTGCCAGCTCTCAACGGCAGGGGGCTGATGAAAAACTGTTTTTT CASSQRQGADEKLFF
TRBJ2-5 few TRBV4-1 NA TGCGCCAGCAGCCAAGAAGGAGTGGAGACCCAGTACTTC CASSQEGVETQYF
TRBJ2-5 few TRBV4-1 TRBD2 TGCGCCAGCAGCCAAGGCAGCGCGGGAGGCCGGACCGGGAGTAGGGCCCAGTACTTC CASSQGSAGGRTGSRAQYF
TRBJ2-1 few TRBV12-3/TRBV12-4 NA TGTGCCAGCAGACAGGCCTCGGCGGGGAATGAGCAGTTCTTC CASRQASAGNEQFF
TRBJ2-2 many TRBV2 TRBD2 TGTGCCAGCAGGGATAGCGGGAGCAACACCGGGGAGCTGTTTTTT CASRDSGSNTGELFF
TRBJ2-5 many TRBV11-3 NA TGTGCCAGCAGCTTAGTGGGGACATCAGGGACCCAGTACTTC CASSLVGTSGTQYF
TRBJ2-7 many TRBV28 TRBD2 TGTGCCAGCAACCCTAGCGGGAGAACCTCCTACGAGCAGTACTTC CASNPSGRTSYEQYF
TRBJ2-1 many TRBV3-1 NA TGTGCCAGCAGCCATTCAGGGTTCAACAATGAGCAGTTCTTC CASSHSGFNNEQFF
TRBJ2-2 few TRBV12-3/TRBV12-4 TRBD2 TGTGCCAGCAGTCCCTTAGCGGGGTATGCGGGAGGGCCCGATTTCCACACCGGGGAGCTGTTTTTT CASSPLAGYAGGPDFHTGELFF
TRBJ1-1 NA TRBV20-1 NA TGCAGTGCTAGAGATCGACTGGGGGGCACTGAAGCTTTCTTT CSARDRLGGTEAFF
TRBJ2-7 few TRBV29-1 NA TGCAGCGTTGACCGTCGAGGGACTCGCTACGAGCAGTACTTC CSVDRRGTRYEQYF
TRBJ2-3 NA TRBV20-1 TRBD1 TGCAGTGCTCTGGGGACAGGGGAAGGGGATACGCAGTATTTT CSALGTGEGDTQYF
TRBJ1-6 NA TRBV6-1 NA TGTGCCAGCAGTGACGTGGTCTATAATTCACCCCTCCACTTT CASSDVVYNSPLHF
TRBJ2-7 many TRBV6-2/TRBV6-3 NA TGTGCCAGCAGTTACTCTTCGGCCCCCTACGAGCAGTACTTC CASSYSSAPYEQYF
TRBJ2-1 many TRBV7-8 NA TGTGCCAGCAGCCTTACAACGAATGAGCAGTTCTTC CASSLTTNEQFF
TRBJ2-3 NA TRBV29-1 NA TGCAGCGTTGAACCGGGTAGGTTGGCCAGCGGAGTAAGCACAGATACGCAGTATTTT CSVEPGRLASGVSTDTQYF
TRBJ2-1 many TRBV5-1 NA TGCGCCAGCAGGGGACTTGAGGGTGAGCAGTTCTTC CASRGLEGEQFF
TRBJ1-1 few TRBV28 NA TGTGCCACCCTTTATGGCACTGAAGCTTTCTTT CATLYGTEAFF
TRBJ2-5 few TRBV20-1 TRBD2 TGCAGTGCTAGAGATGGGGGGGAGGGCCCAGAGACCCAGTACTTC CSARDGGEGPETQYF
TRBJ2-1 many TRBV30 NA TGTGCCTGGAGTGATGGGGCGTCGGCTGAGCAGTTCTTC CAWSDGASAEQFF
TRBJ2-6 NA TRBV6-5 NA TGTGCCAGCAGTTACGGTAGGATCTCTGGGGCCAACGTCCTGACTTTC CASSYGRISGANVLTF
TRBJ1-6 many TRBV28 NA TGTGCAATAAAGGGGGGGGCGGATTCACCCCTCCACTTT CAIKGGADSPLHF
TRBJ2-2 many TRBV12-3/TRBV12-4 NA TGTGCCAGCAGTTTGGTCCCTAGTTTAGCGAACACCGGGGAGCTGTTTTTT CASSLVPSLANTGELFF
TRBJ2-1 many TRBV18 NA TGTGCCAGCTCACCACTTCCCGGGGGTGAGCAGTTCTTC CASSPLPGGEQFF